This T cell receptor beta chain stems from a study of PD-L1 blockade in urothelial cancer (dated by TCRdb to the late 2010s). Context from the whole study: All patients started therapy around 2014 and received atezolizumab 1,200 mg intravenously every 3 weeks. Pretreatment tumor samples and matched peripheral blood, collected serially before and after atezolizumab treatment, underwent TCR sequencing. Durable clinical benefit was achieved by nine patients but not by the remaining 20. Patients had an ECOG performance status of 0 or 1 and had received between 0 and 3 prior chemotherapy regimens. Durable clinical benefit was defined as progression-free survival longer than 6 months, and TCR features were also tested against progression-free and overall survival. In the same patients who had TCR sequencing, pretreatment tumors also underwent whole exome sequencing and RNA sequencing. Blood samples were analyzed at two time points: 3 weeks after treatment start (second dose) and 6 weeks after treatment start. Blood samples yielded a median of 141,255 T cells and tens of thousands of unique TCRs, with median clonality about 0.08. Pretreatment blood TCR-seq was available for about 30 patients, at least one posttreatment blood collection was obtained for some 25 patients, and tumor TCR-seq was available for some 25 patients. The study was an exploratory multi-omic analysis of somatic, immune and clinical correlates of response to PD-L1 blockade with atezolizumab in urothelial cancer. About 90% of the roughly 29 patients were males with bladder-origin urothelial cancer, and about 65% of the 29 reported a prior smoking history. The study at large found these results: Because the sample size was small (n of about 30) and many of the analyses were exploratory, the results are meant to be hypothesis-generating. A pretreatment peripheral blood TCR clonality below the median was linked to improved progression-free and overall survival. Greater expansion of tumor-associated TCR clones in peripheral blood 3 weeks after the start of treatment was observed in patients with durable benefit (n ≈ 24, p = 0.022).

To estimate absolute template abundance from read counts, synthetic TCR analog templates were spiked into each PCR. TCRbeta CDR3 regions were amplified from genomic DNA with bias-controlled V and J gene primers using the immunoSEQ assay. Sequencing of rearranged TCRbeta segments was done at approximately 20X coverage. Concerning the study's data processing: Clustering was used to correct sequencing errors, and CDR3s were annotated against IMGT to assign V, D and J genes. Downstream analyses used only productive TCRbeta rearrangements, leaving out any out-of-frame or stop-codon sequences. Clonality was computed as one minus Shannon entropy normalized by the log of the number of unique productive sequences. Fisher's exact test with Benjamini-Hochberg correction, at a threshold of adjusted p below 0.01, was used to find clones that differed between time points or between blood and tumor. TCRdb retrieved this table from immuneACCESS and kept in-frame rearrangements only. Not all clones are present; in checked studies, unresolved V genes account for under half, and no reason is known for the remainder. That table furnishes V, J and clone size, whereas the DNA furnished D and trimming. Counted in this sample were 50,000 or so clones; over 65% of them appeared once. The ten largest clones capture approximately 1.3% of the sample.

Spanning cysteine to phenylalanine, the CDR3 consists of 15 amino acids. CDR3 DNA is the only sequence kept; it has 45 bases, read in frame from the first base. The germline V gene sets CDR1 to KGHSH and CDR2 to LQKENI. V trim: 3 bases; J trim: 2 bases; unmatched bases: 4. As to this clone: Its antigen remains unidentified. Qualities for individual bases were not recorded, and no much larger clone is one base off.

The sample's time point label, in plain terms: pretreatment peripheral blood. The cohort comprised around 31 patients with locally advanced or metastatic urothelial carcinoma treated at Memorial Sloan Kettering on a trial protocol. Peripheral blood mononuclear cells were collected pretreatment and during treatment, with between 1 and 8 total time points obtained per patient. The Qiagen DNeasy Blood extraction kit was used to purify genomic DNA from total PBMCs and tumor samples. Collected pretreatment and during treatment, PBMCs were isolated and stored as previously described. The sequences come from PBMCs, collected around atezolizumab (anti-PD-L1) treatment. The rearrangement combines TRBV18 with TRBJ2-5, with TRBD1 identical over 9 junction bases. The sequence was collected from a man in his fifties with urothelial cancer. The DNA is as follows: TGTGCCAGCTCACCGGGACAGGGAGGACAAGAGACCCAGTACTTC. Translated, this gives CASSPGQGGQETQYF.